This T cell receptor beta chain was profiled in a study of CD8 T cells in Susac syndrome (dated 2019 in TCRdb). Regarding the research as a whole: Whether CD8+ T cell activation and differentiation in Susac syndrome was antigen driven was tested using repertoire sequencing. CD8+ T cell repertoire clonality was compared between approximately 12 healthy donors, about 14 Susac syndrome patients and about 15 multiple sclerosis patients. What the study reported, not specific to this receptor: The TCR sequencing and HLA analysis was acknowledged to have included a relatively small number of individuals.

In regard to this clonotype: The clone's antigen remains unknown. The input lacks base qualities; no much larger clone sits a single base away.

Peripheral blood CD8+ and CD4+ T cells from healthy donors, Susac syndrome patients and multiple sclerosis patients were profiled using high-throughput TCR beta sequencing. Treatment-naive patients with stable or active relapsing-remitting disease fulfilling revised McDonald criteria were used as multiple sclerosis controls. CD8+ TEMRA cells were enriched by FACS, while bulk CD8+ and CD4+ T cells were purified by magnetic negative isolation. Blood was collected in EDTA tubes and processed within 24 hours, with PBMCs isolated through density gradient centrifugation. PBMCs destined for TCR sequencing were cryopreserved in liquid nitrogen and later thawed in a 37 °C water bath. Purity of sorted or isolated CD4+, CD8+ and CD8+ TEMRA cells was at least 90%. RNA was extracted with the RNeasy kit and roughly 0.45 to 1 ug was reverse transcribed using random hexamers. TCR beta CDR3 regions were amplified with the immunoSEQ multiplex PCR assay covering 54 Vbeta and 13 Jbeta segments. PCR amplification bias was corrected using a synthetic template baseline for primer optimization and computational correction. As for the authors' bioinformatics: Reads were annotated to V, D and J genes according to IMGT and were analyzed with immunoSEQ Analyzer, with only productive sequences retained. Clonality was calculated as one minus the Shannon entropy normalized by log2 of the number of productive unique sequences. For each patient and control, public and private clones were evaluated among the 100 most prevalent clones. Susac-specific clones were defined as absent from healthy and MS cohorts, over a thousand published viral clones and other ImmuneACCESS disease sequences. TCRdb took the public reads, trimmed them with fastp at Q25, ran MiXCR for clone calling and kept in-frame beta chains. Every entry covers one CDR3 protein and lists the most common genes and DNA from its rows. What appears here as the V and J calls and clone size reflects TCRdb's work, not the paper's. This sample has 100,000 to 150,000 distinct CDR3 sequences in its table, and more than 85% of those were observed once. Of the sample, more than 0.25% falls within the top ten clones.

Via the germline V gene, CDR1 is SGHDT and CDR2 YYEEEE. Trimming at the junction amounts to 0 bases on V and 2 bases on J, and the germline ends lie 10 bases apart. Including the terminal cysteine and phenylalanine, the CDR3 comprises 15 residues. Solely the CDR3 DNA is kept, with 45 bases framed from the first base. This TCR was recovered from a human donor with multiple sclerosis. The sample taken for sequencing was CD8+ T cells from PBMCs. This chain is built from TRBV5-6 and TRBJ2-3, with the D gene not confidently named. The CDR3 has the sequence CASSLAVGSTDTQYF. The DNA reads TGTGCCAGCAGCTTGGCCGTCGGTTCCACAGATACGCAGTATTTT.